One T cell receptor beta chain is described in this entry. Its antigen is still unknown. This sample is part of a study of shared clonotypes between healthy human individuals. Study findings and constraints: Naive CD4 clonotypes overlapped across a few donors at roughly 4.5%.

Clones were sequenced by immunoSEQ multiplex PCR, and TCRdb holds only the in-frame ones, with some missing. The sample lists 2 million to 2.5 million clones; 95% were seen once. Germline CDR1 reads SGHRS; CDR2 reads YFSETQ. Trimming took 0 bases from V and 0 from J; bases not matched to a gene: 6. The CDR3 length is 18 residues. Naive CD45RA+ and memory CD45RA-negative subsets were split from CD4+ cells. The TCR originated in a man aged 18 to 35 in good health. Sequenced material: naive CD4+ T cells sorted from blood. Regarding subset: CD45RA+ positively selected. The chain employs TRBV5-1 and TRBJ2-4; the match to TRBD2 covers 10 bases. The CDR3 nucleotides are TGCGCCAGCAGCTTGGCTGCTAGCGGGGGAATAGCCAAAAACATTCAGTACTTC. Protein: CASSLAASGGIAKNIQYF.